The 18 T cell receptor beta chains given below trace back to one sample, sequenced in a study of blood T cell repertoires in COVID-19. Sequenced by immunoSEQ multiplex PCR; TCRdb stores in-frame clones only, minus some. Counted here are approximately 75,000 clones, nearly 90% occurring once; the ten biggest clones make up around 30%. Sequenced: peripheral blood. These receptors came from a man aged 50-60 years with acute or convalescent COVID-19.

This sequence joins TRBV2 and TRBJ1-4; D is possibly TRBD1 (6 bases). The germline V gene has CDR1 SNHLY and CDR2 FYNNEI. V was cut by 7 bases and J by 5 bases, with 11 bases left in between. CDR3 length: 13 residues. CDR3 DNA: TGTGCCAGCACCCTCGGACAGAATGAAAAACTGTTTTTT. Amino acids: CASTLGQNEKLFF.

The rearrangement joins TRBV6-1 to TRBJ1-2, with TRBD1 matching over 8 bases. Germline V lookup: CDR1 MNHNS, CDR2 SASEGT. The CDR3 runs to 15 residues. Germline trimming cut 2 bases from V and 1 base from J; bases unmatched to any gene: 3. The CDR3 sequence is CASSERTGLNYGYTF. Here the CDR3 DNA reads TGTGCCAGCAGTGAAAGGACAGGGCTTAACTATGGCTACACCTTC.

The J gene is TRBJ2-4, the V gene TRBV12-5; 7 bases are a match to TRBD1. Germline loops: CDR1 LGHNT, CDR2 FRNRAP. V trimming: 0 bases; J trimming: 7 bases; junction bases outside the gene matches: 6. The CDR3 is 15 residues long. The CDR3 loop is CASGLVTGPGNIQYF. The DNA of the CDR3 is TGTGCTAGTGGTTTGGTGACAGGGCCCGGGAACATTCAGTACTTC. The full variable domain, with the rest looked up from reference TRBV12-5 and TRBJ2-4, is DARVTQTPRHKVTEMGQEVTMRCQPILGHNTVFWYRQTMMQGLELLAYFRNRAPLDDSGMPKDRFSAEMPDATLATLKIQPSEPRDSAVYFCASGLVTGPGNIQYFGAGTRLSVL.

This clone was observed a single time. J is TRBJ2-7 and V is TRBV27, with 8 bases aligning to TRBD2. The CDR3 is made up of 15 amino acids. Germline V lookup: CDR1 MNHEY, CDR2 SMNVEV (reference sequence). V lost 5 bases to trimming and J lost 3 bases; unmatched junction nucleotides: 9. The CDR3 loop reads CASSPRGAGHYEQYF. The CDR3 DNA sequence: TGTGCCAGCAGTCCGCGGGGGGCGGGGCACTACGAGCAGTACTTC.

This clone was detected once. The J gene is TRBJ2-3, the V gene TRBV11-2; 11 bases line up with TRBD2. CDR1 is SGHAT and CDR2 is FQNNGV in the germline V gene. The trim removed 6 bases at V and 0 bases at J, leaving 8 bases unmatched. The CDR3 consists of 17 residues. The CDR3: CASRSTSGGTSTDTQYF. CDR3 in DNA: TGTGCCAGCAGGTCTACTAGCGGGGGTACTAGCACAGATACGCAGTATTTT.

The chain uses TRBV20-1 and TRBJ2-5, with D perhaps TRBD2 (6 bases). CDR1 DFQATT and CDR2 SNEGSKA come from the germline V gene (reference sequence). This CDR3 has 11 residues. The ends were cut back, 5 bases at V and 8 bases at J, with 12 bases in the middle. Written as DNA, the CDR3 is TGCAGTGCTGGTCCGGGGGAAACCCAGTACTTC. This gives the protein CSAGPGETQYF.

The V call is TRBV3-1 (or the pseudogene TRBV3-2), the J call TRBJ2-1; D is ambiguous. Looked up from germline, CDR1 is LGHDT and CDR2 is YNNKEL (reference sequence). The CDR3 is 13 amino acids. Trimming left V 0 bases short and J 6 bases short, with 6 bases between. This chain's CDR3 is CASSQDNTNEQFF. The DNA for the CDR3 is TGTGCCAGCAGCCAAGATAACACCAATGAGCAGTTCTTC.

The CDR3 is CASGTETNTEAFF. CDR3 bases: TGTGCCTCCGGGACAGAGACGAACACTGAAGCTTTCTTT. The rearrangement joins TRBV19 to TRBJ1-1, with 7 positions matching TRBD1. V shed 11 bases and J 1 base; nucleotides not matched to a gene: 7. From germline, CDR1 is LNHDA and CDR2 SQIVND (reference sequence). CDR3 length: 13 amino acids.

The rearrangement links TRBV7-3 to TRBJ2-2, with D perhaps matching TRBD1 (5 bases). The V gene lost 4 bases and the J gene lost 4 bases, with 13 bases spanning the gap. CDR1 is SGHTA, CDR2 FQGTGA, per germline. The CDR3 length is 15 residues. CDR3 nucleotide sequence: TGTGCCAGCAGCTCGGACATCAGTACCACCGGGGAGCTGTTTTTT. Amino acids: CASSSDISTTGELFF.

CDR3 amino acids: CASSLQRTSGNTIYF. In DNA form, the CDR3 reads TGTGCCAGCAGCCTACAGCGGACCTCTGGAAACACCATATATTTT. The genes are TRBV11-2 and TRBJ1-3; D gene unclear. Between the trimmed V and J ends, which lost 5 bases and 0 bases, there was a span of 11 bases. CDR3 length equals 15 residues. CDR1 SGHAT and CDR2 FQNNGV come from the germline V gene.

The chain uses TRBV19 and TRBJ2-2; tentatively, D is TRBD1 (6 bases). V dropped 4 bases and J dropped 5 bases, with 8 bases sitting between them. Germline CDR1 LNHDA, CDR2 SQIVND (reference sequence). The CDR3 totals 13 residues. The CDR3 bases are TGTGCCAGTAGTACGACAGGAACCGGGGAGCTGTTTTTT. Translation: CASSTTGTGELFF.

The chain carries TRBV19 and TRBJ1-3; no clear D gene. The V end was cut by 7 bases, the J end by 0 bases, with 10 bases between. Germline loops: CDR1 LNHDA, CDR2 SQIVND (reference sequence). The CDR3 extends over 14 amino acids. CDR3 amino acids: CASNRGDSGNTIYF. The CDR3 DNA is TGTGCCAGTAATCGCGGAGACTCTGGAAACACCATATATTTT.

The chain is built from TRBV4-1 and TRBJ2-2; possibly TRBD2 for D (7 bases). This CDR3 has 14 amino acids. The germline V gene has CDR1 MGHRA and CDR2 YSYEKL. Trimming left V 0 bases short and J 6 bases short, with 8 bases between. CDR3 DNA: TGCGCCAGCAGCCAAGAGGGGGGGCCCGGGGAGCTGTTTTTT. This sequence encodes CASSQEGGPGELFF.

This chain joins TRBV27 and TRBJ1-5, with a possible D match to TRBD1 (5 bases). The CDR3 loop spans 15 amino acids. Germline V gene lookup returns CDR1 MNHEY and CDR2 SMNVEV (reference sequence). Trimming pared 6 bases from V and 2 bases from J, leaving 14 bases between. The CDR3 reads CASSRTAGGNQPQHF. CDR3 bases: TGTGCCAGCAGCCGAACGGCGGGGGGCAATCAGCCCCAGCATTTT.

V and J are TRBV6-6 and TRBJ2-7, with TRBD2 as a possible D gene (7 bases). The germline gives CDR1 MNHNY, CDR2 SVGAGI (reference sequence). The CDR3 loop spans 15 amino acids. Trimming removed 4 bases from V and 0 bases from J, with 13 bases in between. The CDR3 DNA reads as TGTGCCAGCAGTTCCAAAGGGGGGGCCTCCTACGAGCAGTACTTC. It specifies CASSSKGGASYEQYF.

CDR3 protein: CASSSGGAGYEQYF. CDR3 nucleotide sequence: TGTGCCAGTAGTTCGGGGGGGGCCGGGTACGAGCAGTACTTC. V and J are TRBV19 and TRBJ2-7; 8 positions agree with TRBD2. V gave up 5 bases and J gave up 4 bases; unmatched junction bases: 7. This CDR3 has 14 amino acids. Germline assignment: CDR1 LNHDA and CDR2 SQIVND (reference sequence).

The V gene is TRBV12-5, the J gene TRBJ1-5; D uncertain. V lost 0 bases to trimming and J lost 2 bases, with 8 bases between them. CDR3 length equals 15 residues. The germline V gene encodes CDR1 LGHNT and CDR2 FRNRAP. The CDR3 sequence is CASGLVITGNQPQHF. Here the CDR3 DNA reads TGTGCTAGTGGTTTGGTAATCACAGGCAATCAGCCCCAGCATTTT. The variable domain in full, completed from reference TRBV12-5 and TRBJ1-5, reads DARVTQTPRHKVTEMGQEVTMRCQPILGHNTVFWYRQTMMQGLELLAYFRNRAPLDDSGMPKDRFSAEMPDATLATLKIQPSEPRDSAVYFCASGLVITGNQPQHFGDGTRLSIL.

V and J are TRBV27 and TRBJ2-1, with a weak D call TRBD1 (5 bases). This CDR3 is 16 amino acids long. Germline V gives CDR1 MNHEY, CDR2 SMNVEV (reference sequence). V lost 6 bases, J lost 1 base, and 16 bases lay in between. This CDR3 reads CASSPSGSFSYNEQFF. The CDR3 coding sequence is TGTGCCAGCAGCCCCTCAGGGTCCTTTTCCTACAATGAGCAGTTCTTC.